This is a list of T cell receptor beta chains from one sample in a study of cytomegalovirus exposure and HLA in healthy donors. Repertoires were generated with immunoSEQ multiplex PCR, while TCRdb's copy carries only in-frame clones and drops some. The table has over 110,000 clones, around 85% seen once. What was sequenced was PBMCs. These receptors all come from a man aged 18 to 35 in good health and CMV-seronegative. Each CDR3 is given without its conserved first and last residue. D genes are given only for firm matches.

len: 11; d_gene: TRBD1; v_gene: TRBV2; j_gene: TRBJ2-3; CDR3aa: ASSGQGEDTQY
len: 13; d_gene: NA; v_gene: TRBV12-1; j_gene: TRBJ1-5; CDR3aa: ASSSGQGGNQPQH
len: 13; d_gene: TRBD2; v_gene: TRBV7-6; j_gene: TRBJ2-7; CDR3aa: ASSLGFAGGREQY
len: 15; d_gene: NA; v_gene: TRBV4-1; j_gene: TRBJ1-6; CDR3aa: ASSQLEGGSYNSPLH
len: 12; d_gene: TRBD1; v_gene: TRBV27; j_gene: TRBJ2-7; CDR3aa: ASSPGTEGLEQY
len: 13; d_gene: TRBD1; v_gene: TRBV2; j_gene: TRBJ2-2; CDR3aa: ASSVDRERGGELF
len: 15; d_gene: TRBD1; v_gene: TRBV27; j_gene: TRBJ1-2; CDR3aa: ASSWRLGQGTLYGYT
len: 13; d_gene: TRBD1; v_gene: TRBV10-2; j_gene: TRBJ2-7; CDR3aa: ASKSTGTGAYEQY
len: 15; d_gene: NA; v_gene: TRBV4-3; j_gene: TRBJ2-6; CDR3aa: ASSQDPRSSGANVLT
len: 16; d_gene: TRBD2; v_gene: TRBV15; j_gene: TRBJ2-1; CDR3aa: ATSSHLSGVLSYNEQF
len: 13; d_gene: TRBD1; v_gene: TRBV5-5; j_gene: TRBJ2-7; CDR3aa: ASSSTGGSSYEQY
len: 13; d_gene: TRBD2; v_gene: TRBV4-1; j_gene: TRBJ2-5; CDR3aa: ASSRGALGGETQY
len: 14; d_gene: NA; v_gene: TRBV10-2; j_gene: TRBJ2-5; CDR3aa: ASSERKREPKETQY
len: 11; d_gene: TRBD2; v_gene: TRBV25-1; j_gene: TRBJ2-7; CDR3aa: ASRGLAAHEQY
len: 10; d_gene: NA; v_gene: TRBV7-8; j_gene: TRBJ1-4; CDR3aa: ASSPDSLYLF
len: 14; d_gene: TRBD2; v_gene: TRBV7-2; j_gene: TRBJ2-5; CDR3aa: ASSLVVWGGVETQY
len: 10; d_gene: TRBD1; v_gene: TRBV29-1; j_gene: TRBJ2-3; CDR3aa: SVAGGSDTQY
len: 12; d_gene: TRBD1; v_gene: TRBV6-1; j_gene: TRBJ1-2; CDR3aa: ASTLDGTDYGYT
len: 13; d_gene: TRBD2; v_gene: TRBV27; j_gene: TRBJ2-7; CDR3aa: ASRVPGGGSYEQY
len: 11; d_gene: NA; v_gene: TRBV6-5; j_gene: TRBJ2-4; CDR3aa: ASSYSRENIQY
len: 13; d_gene: NA; v_gene: TRBV5-4; j_gene: TRBJ1-1; CDR3aa: ASSAPDRMNTEAF
len: 11; d_gene: NA; v_gene: TRBV18; j_gene: TRBJ1-4; CDR3aa: ASSGQGNEKLF
len: 13; d_gene: TRBD2; v_gene: TRBV11-2; j_gene: TRBJ2-1; CDR3aa: ASSLRASGNDEQF
len: 12; d_gene: NA; v_gene: TRBV9; j_gene: TRBJ2-3; CDR3aa: ASSGLGSTDTQY
len: 15; d_gene: TRBD1; v_gene: TRBV12-5; j_gene: TRBJ2-5; CDR3aa: ASGLVTIPGQQETQY
len: 15; d_gene: TRBD2; v_gene: TRBV7-2; j_gene: TRBJ2-7; CDR3aa: ASSQQTGTSLSSEQY
len: 11; d_gene: NA; v_gene: TRBV6-5; j_gene: TRBJ1-5; CDR3aa: ASSYVQYQPQH
len: 14; d_gene: TRBD2; v_gene: TRBV10-2; j_gene: TRBJ2-7; CDR3aa: ASRDPGLAGAYEQY
len: 13; d_gene: NA; v_gene: TRBV5-6; j_gene: TRBJ2-7; CDR3aa: ASSNLALTLYEQY
len: 12; d_gene: TRBD1; v_gene: TRBV2; j_gene: TRBJ2-5; CDR3aa: ASNLQGAQETQY
len: 12; d_gene: TRBD1; v_gene: TRBV18; j_gene: TRBJ1-2; CDR3aa: ASASGTGDYGYT
len: 12; d_gene: NA; v_gene: TRBV5-5; j_gene: TRBJ1-2; CDR3aa: ASSPADKLDGYT